The clone carrying this T cell receptor beta chain was seen ten or more times. Antigen: not known. TCRdb used MiXCR to reprocess the 5' RACE reads, holding one entry per CDR3 protein. The data hold over 30,000 distinct CDR3 sequences, with 4.5% to 6% observed a single time. The source of the sample is a study of early T cells in non-severe SARS-CoV-2 infection. General study findings and limits: Lookups in VDJdb leaned toward anti-spike CD8 responses and missed private and CD4 specificities.

V lost 3 bases and J lost 1; bases outside the gene matches: 5. CDR1 is SGHTA, CDR2 FQGNSA, per germline. CDR3 length: 15 residues. This chain uses TRBV7-2 with TRBJ1-1; 7 positions match TRBD1. This clonotype originated in an adult who was a healthcare worker with PCR-confirmed SARS-CoV-2 infection or an uninfected control (not recorded which). Sample: whole blood. The CDR3 bases are TGTGCCAGCAGCTTTTTGGGGACAGCGAACACTGAAGCTTTCTTT. Its protein product is CASSFLGTANTEAFF.